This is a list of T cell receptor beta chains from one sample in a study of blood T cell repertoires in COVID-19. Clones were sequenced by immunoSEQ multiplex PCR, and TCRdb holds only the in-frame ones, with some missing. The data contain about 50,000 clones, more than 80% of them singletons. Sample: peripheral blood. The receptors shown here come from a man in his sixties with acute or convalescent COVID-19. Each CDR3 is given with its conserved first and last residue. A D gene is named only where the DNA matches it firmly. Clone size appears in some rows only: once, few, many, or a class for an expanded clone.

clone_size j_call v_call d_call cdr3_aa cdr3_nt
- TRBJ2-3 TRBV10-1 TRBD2 CASSDGTSADTQYF TGCGCCAGCAGTGACGGGACTAGCGCAGATACGCAGTATTTT
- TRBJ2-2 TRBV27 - CAHQADTGELFF TGTGCCCACCAGGCCGACACCGGGGAGCTGTTTTTT
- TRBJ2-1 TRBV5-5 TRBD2 CASRRESTYNEQFF TGTGCCAGCAGGCGGGAGTCGACCTACAATGAGCAGTTCTTC
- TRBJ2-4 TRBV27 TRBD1 CASSPDRVKNIQYF TGTGCCAGCAGTCCTGACAGGGTCAAAAACATTCAGTACTTC
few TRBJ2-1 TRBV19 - CASTSPSGRASYNEQFF TGTGCCAGTACCTCCCCGTCGGGCAGGGCGTCCTACAATGAGCAGTTCTTC
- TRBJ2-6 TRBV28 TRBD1 CASSSRQGVGAGANVLTF TGTGCCAGCAGTTCCCGACAGGGGGTCGGAGCTGGGGCCAACGTCCTGACTTTC
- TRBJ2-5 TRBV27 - CASSLYLNPGETQYF TGTGCCAGCAGTTTGTACCTCAATCCAGGGGAGACCCAGTACTTC
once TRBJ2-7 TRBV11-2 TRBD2 CASSSLAGGYEQYF TGTGCCAGCAGCTCCCTAGCGGGAGGATACGAGCAGTACTTC
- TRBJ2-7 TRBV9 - CASSVGSWSEQYF TGTGCCAGCAGCGTTGGGTCGTGGAGCGAGCAGTACTTC
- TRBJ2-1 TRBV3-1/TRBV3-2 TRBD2 CASSQGRGDGQFF TGTGCCAGCAGCCAAGGGCGGGGGGACGGGCAGTTCTTC
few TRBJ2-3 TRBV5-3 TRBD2 CARSLDLAGGRGTDTQYF TGTGCCAGAAGCTTGGACCTAGCGGGAGGCCGGGGCACAGATACGCAGTATTTT
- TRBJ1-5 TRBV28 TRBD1 CASSSGQGSNQPQHF TGTGCCAGCAGTTCCGGACAGGGAAGCAATCAGCCCCAGCATTTT
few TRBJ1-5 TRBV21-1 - CASSKVERTVPGQPQHF TGTGCCAGCAGCAAAGTAGAAAGGACAGTCCCGGGGCAGCCCCAGCATTTT
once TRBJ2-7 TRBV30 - CAWTGLPFGEQYF TGTGCCTGGACTGGACTGCCCTTCGGGGAGCAGTACTTC
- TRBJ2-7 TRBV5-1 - CASSSLPGSYEQYF TGCGCCAGCAGCTCGCTTCCGGGGTCCTACGAGCAGTACTTC
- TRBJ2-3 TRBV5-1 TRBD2 CASMTSGVSTDTQYF TGCGCCAGCATGACTAGCGGGGTTAGCACAGATACGCAGTATTTT
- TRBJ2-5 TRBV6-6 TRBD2 CASKRSGTSGQETQYF TGTGCCAGTAAAAGGTCCGGGACTAGCGGCCAAGAGACCCAGTACTTC
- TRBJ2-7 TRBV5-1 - CASSLRERSGQYF TGCGCCAGCAGCTTGAGGGAGCGGAGTGGGCAGTACTTC
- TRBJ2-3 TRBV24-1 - CATSDLVFGGTDTQYF TGTGCCACCAGTGATTTGGTTTTCGGGGGCACAGATACGCAGTATTTT
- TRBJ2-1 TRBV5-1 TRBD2 CASSSLAGVNNEQFF TGCGCCAGCAGCTCGTTAGCGGGAGTCAACAATGAGCAGTTCTTC
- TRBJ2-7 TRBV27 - CASSLNSNYEQYF TGTGCCAGCAGTTTAAACAGTAACTACGAGCAGTACTTC
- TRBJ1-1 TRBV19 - CASSVETGVMNTEAFF TGTGCCAGTAGTGTAGAGACGGGTGTCATGAACACTGAAGCTTTCTTT
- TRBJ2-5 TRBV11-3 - CASSLDRDTYQETQYF TGTGCCAGCAGCTTAGATCGGGACACATACCAAGAGACCCAGTACTTC
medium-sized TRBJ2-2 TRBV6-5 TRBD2 CASTGGSDTGELFF TGTGCCAGCACGGGAGGTTCGGACACCGGGGAGCTGTTTTTT
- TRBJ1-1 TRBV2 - CASSAWTVNTEAFF TGTGCCAGCAGTGCATGGACAGTGAACACTGAAGCTTTCTTT
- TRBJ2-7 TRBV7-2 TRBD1 CASSRDRRYEQYF TGTGCCAGCAGCAGGGACAGACGATACGAGCAGTACTTC
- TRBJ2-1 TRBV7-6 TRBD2 CASSGGSRGGRNEQFF TGTGCCAGCAGCGGGGGGTCGCGGGGAGGGCGCAATGAGCAGTTCTTC
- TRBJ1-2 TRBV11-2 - CASSSRLAPNYGYTF TGTGCCAGCAGCTCCCGGCTAGCCCCTAACTATGGCTACACCTTC
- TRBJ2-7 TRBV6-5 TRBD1 CASSQRTGSDEQYF TGTGCCAGCAGTCAAAGGACAGGGTCCGACGAGCAGTACTTC
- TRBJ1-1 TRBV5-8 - CASSLVRGMNTEAFF TGTGCCAGCAGCTTGGTGAGGGGGATGAACACTGAAGCTTTCTTT
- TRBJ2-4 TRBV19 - CASRGGTGWSKNIQYF TGTGCCAGTAGGGGAGGGACAGGTTGGAGCAAAAACATTCAGTACTTC
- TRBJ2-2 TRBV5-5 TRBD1 CASSYTGVGGELFF TGTGCCAGCAGCTACACAGGGGTAGGCGGGGAGCTGTTTTTT